This T cell receptor beta chain is from a study of blood T cell repertoires in COVID-19. Study-wide background: Sites in the United States, Italy and Spain provided acute and convalescent COVID-19 samples. Sources were T cells, B-cell-depleted T cells, or PBMCs; the material itself was cDNA or gDNA.

Looked up from germline, CDR1 is GTSNPN and CDR2 is SVGIG (reference sequence). Deletions cut 3 bases from V and 5 bases from J, with 14 bases between. The CDR3 loop spans 13 amino acids. In the original analysis: From reference gene primer amplification, estimates of nucleated cell counts were derived. The table came from immunoSEQ multiplex PCR; TCRdb's copy has only in-frame clones and leaves some out. That table supplies the V and J calls and clone size; D and trimming were determined from the DNA. The data hold some 200,000 clones, with about 86% observed a single time. Sequenced input: peripheral blood. The chain links TRBV30 to TRBJ2-7, with D tentatively TRBD1 (5 bases). The origin of this receptor is a man under 40 with active or convalescent COVID-19. The chain's CDR3 is CAWSLDNWDEQYF. The CDR3 DNA reads TGTGCCTGGAGCCTGGACAACTGGGACGAGCAGTACTTC.